This T cell receptor (beta chain) was observed in a study of control samples from healthy donors and cancer patients. Trimming cost V 8 bases and J 0 bases, with 8 bases left between them. The germline V gene encodes CDR1 KGHDR and CDR2 SFDVKD. The CDR3 runs to 13 residues. The assay was immunoSEQ multiplex PCR, and TCRdb's table has in-frame clones only and misses some. The sample has about 69,000 clones; around four fifths are singletons. The V call is TRBV24-1, the J call TRBJ2-3; D may be TRBD2 (6 bases). The sequenced sample was PBMCs. The source is a woman aged 45-65 years with lung cancer. CDR3 coding DNA: TGTGCCACCAACGGGGGAAGCACAGATACGCAGTATTTT. Translation gives CATNGGSTDTQYF.